This T cell receptor (beta chain) was recovered during a study of shared clonotypes between healthy human individuals. Sequencing used immunoSEQ multiplex PCR; TCRdb keeps in-frame clones, though not all of them. The table lists roughly 890,000 clones, about 92% of them singletons. CD45RO-negative cells were positively selected for CCR7, leaving out terminally differentiated effector memory CD45RA+ cells. The germline V gene has CDR1 MNHEY and CDR2 SMNVEV (reference sequence). J gave up 10 bases and V 1 base, and 11 bases lay outside the gene matches. This CDR3 is 16 amino acids long. The sequence came from a man aged 25 to 40 in good health. The V gene is TRBV27, the J gene TRBJ2-1, with 9 bases matching TRBD2. Source material: naive CD8+ T cells sorted from blood. The CDR3 loop is CASSLLAGGPQEEQFF. Here the CDR3 DNA reads TGTGCCAGCAGTTTATTGGCGGGAGGGCCGCAGGAAGAGCAGTTCTTC.